These T cell receptor beta chains were read from a single sample in a study of T cell repertoires in cytomegalovirus infection. TCRdb called the reads again in MiXCR, with one record for every CDR3 protein. The sample records about 210,000 distinct CDR3 sequences, around 6.6% being singletons. The specimen was PBMCs. The receptors shown here come from a human donor in good health (CMV status not recorded). Some clones in this sample may be carry-over from other donors' samples. Each CDR3 is given without its conserved first and last residue. Each record gives: V gene, J gene, CDR3 protein.

TRBV5-6	TRBJ1-1	ASSFNRVSNTEAF
TRBV6-2/TRBV6-3	TRBJ2-1	ASSQTLLAGGLDEQF
TRBV7-2	TRBJ1-2	ASSPWGRGDYGYT
TRBV11-3	TRBJ2-2	ASSSMTGVPGELF
TRBV23-1	TRBJ2-1	ASSLNPLDRPTYNEQF
TRBV29-1	TRBJ2-4	SACQPSIILAKNIQY
TRBV20-1	TRBJ2-3	SAMWGSDTQY
TRBV11-2	TRBJ2-5	ASSLGGTPETQY
TRBV2	TRBJ1-5	ASSDDRVGSQPQH
TRBV6-2/TRBV6-3	TRBJ1-1	ASRDTWRRNTEAF
TRBV29-1	TRBJ2-5	SVALVVETQY
TRBV28	TRBJ2-3	ASSLLRTGQDTQY
TRBV30	TRBJ2-5	AWSVSFGNRGDETQY
TRBV7-9	TRBJ1-6	ASSFGQDSPLH
TRBV7-9	TRBJ2-1	ASSFDPINEQF
TRBV4-1	TRBJ1-4	ASSHTVINEKLF
TRBV4-3	TRBJ1-1	ASSQDGTGSEAF
TRBV19	TRBJ2-2	ASSIKGQMNTGELF
TRBV4-3	TRBJ2-7	ASSQGVRFYEQY
TRBV12-3/TRBV12-4	TRBJ1-2	ASSRRNTPGQGASYGYT
TRBV5-6	TRBJ2-1	ASGFFDSNSYNEQF
TRBV7-2	TRBJ2-4	ASSLAAGGLAKNIQY
TRBV20-1	TRBJ2-2	SARDRGLVNTGELF
TRBV4-3	TRBJ2-7	ASSQGRGSSYEQY
TRBV5-1	TRBJ1-3	ASSLVDGRSGNTIY
TRBV5-4	TRBJ2-2	ASMTDRENTGELF
TRBV6-2/TRBV6-3	TRBJ2-1	ASKLTGTGHNEQF
TRBV6-6	TRBJ2-5	ASSTGSETQY
TRBV7-2	TRBJ1-5	ASSPRQSRNQPQH